The entry that follows covers one T cell receptor (beta chain) sequence. This specimen belongs to a study of CXCR4 blockade with PD-1 therapy in pancreatic cancer. The CDR3 consists of 15 residues. The V end was cut by 3 bases, the J end by 5 bases, with 15 bases between. The germline V gene has CDR1 SGDLS and CDR2 YYNGEE. This table comes from immunoSEQ multiplex PCR, and its TCRdb copy is limited to in-frame clones, with some not included. There are roughly 15,000 clones in the sample; around 72% occur only once, and under 7.5% lies in the top ten. This clonotype originated in a human donor with pancreatic ductal adenocarcinoma. Sequencing was carried out using tumor tissue. The V and J genes are TRBV9 and TRBJ2-1; maybe TRBD2 (6 bases). In DNA form, the CDR3 reads TGTGCCAGCAGCGGGAGGGACCGGGGCGACAATGAGCAGTTCTTC. Translation gives CASSGRDRGDNEQFF.